The TCR beta chain described here comes from a study of blood T cell repertoires in COVID-19. In the study overall: The study drew acute and convalescent COVID-19 samples from the United States, Italy and Spain. The analysed material was cDNA or gDNA that came from T cells, B-cell-depleted T cells, or PBMCs.

The CDR3 is 14 residues long. Trimming removed 2 bases at V and 4 bases at J, with 11 bases between. CDR1 LGHNA and CDR2 YNFKEQ come from the germline V gene. As handled by the study authors: Scientists estimated how many nucleated cells there were by amplifying reference gene primers. Only in-frame clones appear in the TCRdb table, and some are missing; sequencing was by immunoSEQ multiplex PCR. The V and J calls and the clone size are those of that table, but D and trimming were determined from the DNA. Among about 60,000 clones listed, approximately 85% were seen once. This clone appeared once. The source material was peripheral blood. This clonotype was obtained from a human donor in a cohort sampled during active COVID-19. This chain connects TRBV4-2 to TRBJ1-2; tentatively, D is TRBD1 (5 bases). CDR3 in amino acids: CASSQYDRPYGYTF. Written as DNA, the CDR3 is TGTGCCAGCAGCCAATACGACAGACCCTATGGCTACACCTTC.